This is a list of T cell receptor beta chains from one sample in a study of blood T cell repertoires in COVID-19. The method was immunoSEQ multiplex PCR; TCRdb's version includes in-frame clones alone and lacks a portion of them. The sample carries under 85,000 clones, approximately 89% recorded once. Sequencing used peripheral blood. Source of these receptors: a man aged 65 to 85 with active or convalescent COVID-19. Both conserved end residues are part of each CDR3. The order of the fields is J gene, clone size, D gene, V gene, CDR3 protein, CDR3 DNA. The D gene is left open where the match is weak. Rows may omit the clone size; those that give it use once, few, many or a size class.

TRBJ1-3 NA NA TRBV19 CASIPTLVAGNTIYF TGTGCCAGTATTCCGACACTGGTGGCTGGAAACACCATATATTTT
TRBJ2-5 NA NA TRBV6-5 CASSPPTQETQYF TGTGCCAGCAGCCCCCCGACTCAAGAGACCCAGTACTTC
TRBJ2-7 NA TRBD1 TRBV7-9 CASSPRQGTFYEQYF TGTGCCAGCAGCCCCAGACAGGGGACCTTTTACGAGCAGTACTTC
TRBJ1-3 NA NA TRBV7-6 CASSLAQRAGSGNTIYF TGTGCCAGCAGCTTAGCGCAGAGGGCGGGGTCTGGAAACACCATATATTTT
TRBJ2-4 NA NA TRBV24-1 CATSANTPGGGNIQYF TGTGCCACCAGTGCAAACACCCCAGGAGGTGGAAACATTCAGTACTTC
TRBJ1-1 NA NA TRBV4-3 CASSQRYRDGTEAFF TGCGCCAGCAGCCAGCGATACAGGGATGGCACTGAAGCTTTCTTT
TRBJ1-4 NA TRBD1 TRBV7-9 CASSSGTGSRLLF TGTGCCAGCAGCTCCGGGACAGGCTCCAGGCTTTTATTT
TRBJ1-6 NA NA TRBV19 CASSPWRATTNSPLHF TGTGCCAGTAGTCCGTGGCGGGCCACGACGAATTCACCCCTCCACTTT
TRBJ1-1 once NA TRBV7-2 CASSSTTGNTEAFF TGTGCCAGCAGCTCTACGACAGGGAACACTGAAGCTTTCTTT
TRBJ1-3 NA TRBD1 TRBV25-1 CASSDWTGDSGNTIYF TGTGCCAGCAGTGATTGGACAGGGGACTCTGGAAACACCATATATTTT
TRBJ1-1 NA NA TRBV3-1/TRBV3-2 CASSQLRRGLNTEAFF TGTGCCAGCAGCCAACTTCGACGAGGGTTGAACACTGAAGCTTTCTTT
TRBJ2-2 once NA TRBV6-5 CASSYSTAGTGELFF TGTGCCAGCAGTTACTCGACCGCGGGCACCGGGGAGCTGTTTTTT
TRBJ1-1 NA TRBD1 TRBV4-1 CASSQDSRQGNTEAFF TGCGCCAGCAGCCAAGATTCCCGACAGGGGAACACTGAAGCTTTCTTT
TRBJ1-1 NA NA TRBV19 CASSMSWTEAFF TGTGCCAGTAGTATGAGCTGGACTGAAGCTTTCTTT
TRBJ1-1 NA NA TRBV11-1 CASSFRGGREVAFF TGTGCCAGCAGCTTCCGCGGGGGGCGCGAGGTAGCTTTCTTT
TRBJ2-3 few TRBD1 TRBV24-1 CATSDPTGGFADTQYF TGTGCCACCAGTGACCCGACAGGGGGCTTCGCAGATACGCAGTATTTT
TRBJ1-5 NA NA TRBV11-2 CASGGPGNQPQHF TGTGCTTCGGGGGGACCTGGCAATCAGCCCCAGCATTTT